This TCR beta chain was sequenced in a study of cytomegalovirus exposure and HLA in healthy donors. This clone was seen a few times. The antigen is undetermined. Findings of the study overall: Later genetic work tied a missense DCLRE1C variant to beta-chain V and J trimming. TCR beta chains numbering some 160 were designated cytomegalovirus-associated.

Use of 60 Vbeta and 13 Jbeta primers characterized the PCR. Some clones are missing from TCRdb's copy, which holds only in-frame ones; the method was immunoSEQ multiplex PCR. The sample shows 70,000 or so clones, around 70% of them seen only once. Germline CDR1 and CDR2: KGHSY and FQNENV. The length of the CDR3 is 13 residues. V was trimmed by 3 bases and J by 8 bases, leaving 13 bases between them. V is TRBV16 and J is TRBJ1-1; no reliable D call. This clonotype originated in a woman between 25 and 40 years old in good health and CMV-seronegative. The sequencing sample was made of PBMCs. The DNA of the CDR3 is TGTGCCAGCAGCCACGACCCAGGCAGCGAAGCTTTCTTT. This codes for CASSHDPGSEAFF.